The clone carrying this T cell receptor beta chain occurred a few times. Antigen: not known. For every subset, genomic DNA was evenly distributed across several immunoSEQ plates. Profiled with immunoSEQ multiplex PCR; TCRdb holds only in-frame clones, not every one. The sample has about 580,000 clones, 95% to 98% seen once. The source of the sample is a study of shared clonotypes between healthy human individuals. CD45RO-negative CD8 cells positively selected for CCR7 made up the naive population, which excluded terminally differentiated effector memory CD45RA+ cells. This CDR3 is built from 15 residues. Trimming pared 4 bases from V and 1 base from J, leaving 11 bases between. From germline, CDR1 is SGHAT and CDR2 FQNNGV. Study outcomes and limitations: Between a handful of donors, naive CD4 clonotypes were shared at a level of around 5.1%.

The sample comprised naive CD8+ T cells sorted from blood. The source is a man under 40 in good health. The chain is built from TRBV11-2 and TRBJ1-5; weak D call: TRBD1 (6 bases). CDR3 amino acids: CASSSDSGSNQPQHF. CDR3 DNA sequence: TGTGCCAGCAGCTCGGACAGTGGCAGCAATCAGCCCCAGCATTTT.